This section outlines one T cell receptor beta chain sequence together with its context. Its antigen remains unidentified. The sample comes from a study of beta chain features in type 1 diabetes. Germline V gene data show CDR1 as SGHTA and CDR2 as FQGTGA. The CDR3 extends over 16 amino acids. After removal of 6 bases from V and 3 bases from J, the junction contained 6 bases not matched to a gene. Findings and caveats of the study: Type 1 diabetes patients showed a moderate but significant shortening of TCRB CDR3s in all four CD4+ subsets.

Since all of the isolated RNA was reverse transcribed, expressed TCRB transcripts were what got sequenced. Mean read depth for naive, central memory and regulatory T cell samples was 3.5 million or so reads. Here immunoSEQ multiplex PCR was the method, and the copy in TCRdb shows in-frame clones only, minus some. The sample carries under 350,000 clones, 13% to 15% recorded once. The sample was naive CD4+ T cells from blood. This receptor was identified in a man aged 25-45 years with type 1 diabetes. The chain is built from TRBV7-3 and TRBJ2-3; 13 nucleotides agree with TRBD2. The CDR3 reads CASRSRTSGSTDTQYF. The CDR3, as DNA: TGTGCCAGCAGATCCCGGACTAGCGGGAGTACAGATACGCAGTATTTT.